Listed below are T cell receptor beta chains from one sample, sequenced in a study of blood T cell repertoires in COVID-19. Clones were sequenced by immunoSEQ multiplex PCR, and TCRdb holds only the in-frame ones, with some missing. The repertoire includes some 250,000 clones, about 73% of them detected once, and 3.3% sits in the top ten. Sequencing input: peripheral blood. All receptors come from a woman over 75 with acute or convalescent COVID-19. Each CDR3 is given with its conserved first and last residue. Each record gives: D gene, V gene, J gene, CDR3 protein. The D gene is left open where the match is weak.

.,TRBV15,TRBJ1-2,CATSRDINYGYTF
.,TRBV5-1,TRBJ2-5,CASSLVSGDGETQYF
TRBD1,TRBV19,TRBJ2-6,CASSSRDRVNSGANVLTF
TRBD1,TRBV19,TRBJ2-5,CASSTYRGRETQYF
TRBD2,TRBV5-1,TRBJ2-6,CASSPPGGNHVLTF
.,TRBV13,TRBJ1-3,CASSARGAGNTIYF
TRBD2,TRBV5-4,TRBJ2-3,CASSRTSGGSTDTQYF
.,TRBV10-3,TRBJ1-5,CAISDGGGNQPQHF
.,TRBV19,TRBJ1-2,CASRQRGDGYTF
.,TRBV19,TRBJ2-1,CASSLVGGTYNEQFF
.,TRBV3-1/TRBV3-2,TRBJ1-3,CASSPGANSGNTIYF
.,TRBV5-1,TRBJ2-1,CASSLTGFLYNEQFF
.,TRBV7-2,TRBJ2-3,CASSLESGGQVYTQYF
.,TRBV29-1,TRBJ1-1,CSVLVGIRGTEAFF
TRBD1,TRBV6-5,TRBJ1-1,CASRKTGGNTEAFF
.,TRBV25-1,TRBJ2-3,CASRLHSTDTQYF
TRBD1,TRBV19,TRBJ2-3,CASSPWTGGVSTDTQYF
.,TRBV10-2,TRBJ1-1,CASSVLGRAEAFF
.,TRBV7-6,TRBJ2-7,CASSPSTGAYEQYF
TRBD2,TRBV5-1,TRBJ2-3,CASSFGLAVSTDTQYF